This TCR beta chain stems from a study of blood T cell repertoires in COVID-19. Study in general: Researchers got acute and convalescent COVID-19 samples from the United States, Italy and Spain. Nucleic acid was either cDNA or gDNA, and it came from T cells, B-cell-depleted T cells, or PBMCs.

Under the authors' procedure: Reference gene primer amplification gave nucleated cell count estimates. Profiling relied on immunoSEQ multiplex PCR, and the TCRdb table lists in-frame clones only, not all of them. The D gene and trimming were derived from the DNA, and the V and J assignments and clone size from that table. The sample includes 200,000 to 250,000 clones, around 88% of them seen just once. CDR3 length: 14 residues. The J segment lost 3 bases and the V segment lost 0 bases, leaving 1 base of the junction unmatched. CDR1 is SGHDT, CDR2 YYEEEE, per germline. The chain uses TRBV5-6 and TRBJ2-7, with 9 nucleotides matching TRBD1. The sequencing input was peripheral blood. This clonotype originated in a woman in her twenties or thirties who had recovered from COVID-19. The CDR3 DNA is TGTGCCAGCAGCTTGGAGGGACAGGGCTACGAGCAGTACTTC. It specifies CASSLEGQGYEQYF.